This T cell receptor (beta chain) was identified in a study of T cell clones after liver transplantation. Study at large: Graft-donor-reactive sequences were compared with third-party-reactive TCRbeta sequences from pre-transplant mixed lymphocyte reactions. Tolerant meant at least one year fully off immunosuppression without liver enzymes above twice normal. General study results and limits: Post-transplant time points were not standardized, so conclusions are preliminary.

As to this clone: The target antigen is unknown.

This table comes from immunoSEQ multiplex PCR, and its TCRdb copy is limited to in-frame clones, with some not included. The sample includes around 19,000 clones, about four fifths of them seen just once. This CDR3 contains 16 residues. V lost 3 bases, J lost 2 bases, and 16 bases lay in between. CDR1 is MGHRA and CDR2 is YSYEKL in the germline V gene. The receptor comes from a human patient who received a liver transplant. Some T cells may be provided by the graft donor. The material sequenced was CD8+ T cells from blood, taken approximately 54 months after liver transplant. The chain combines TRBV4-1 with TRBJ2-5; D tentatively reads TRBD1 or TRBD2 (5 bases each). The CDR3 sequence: CASSHHPMGEQETQYF. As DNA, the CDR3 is TGCGCCAGCAGCCATCACCCCATGGGGGAACAAGAGACCCAGTACTTC.